One sample yielded the 10 T cell receptor beta chains listed below, sequenced in a study of shared clonotypes between healthy human individuals. TCRdb keeps only in-frame clones here, not all; method: immunoSEQ multiplex PCR. This table holds roughly 2.2 million clones, just under 95% found once. Sequenced material: naive CD4+ T cells from PBMCs. Sample subset: CD45RA+ positively selected. These receptors came from a young man in good health. Some clones in this sample may be carry-over from other donors' samples.

The genes are TRBV9 and TRBJ2-3; D possibly uses TRBD1 or TRBD2 (5 bases each). Per germline, CDR1 SGDLS and CDR2 YYNGEE. The CDR3 contains 17 residues. The V end lost 0 bases, the J end lost 1 base, and 15 bases lay between the germline ends. The CDR3 region is CASSVGVMQGGTDTQYF. The CDR3 coding sequence is TGTGCCAGCAGCGTAGGAGTGATGCAGGGAGGCACAGATACGCAGTATTTT.

V gene TRBV11-3 combines with J gene TRBJ2-3; 9 bases map to TRBD1. The germline gives CDR1 SGHNT, CDR2 YENEEA. V dropped 5 bases and J dropped 4; count of bases not matched to a gene: 10. The CDR3 sequence is 16 residues long. CDR3 DNA: TGTGCCAGCAGCCCGGGACAGGGCATTATTCCAGATACGCAGTATTTT. It specifies CASSPGQGIIPDTQYF. Full variable domain (missing parts from reference TRBV11-3 and TRBJ2-3): EAGVVQSPRYKIIEKKQPVAFWCNPISGHNTLYWYLQNLGQGPELLIRYENEEAVDDSQLPKDRFSAERLKGVDSTLKIQPAELGDSAVYLCASSPGQGIIPDTQYFGPGTRLTVL.

The chain is built from TRBV5-1 and TRBJ2-3; 8 nucleotides agree with TRBD2. CDR3 length: 17 residues. Looked up from germline, CDR1 is SGHRS and CDR2 is YFSETQ. Trimming took 0 bases from V and 0 from J; bases not matched to a gene: 6. CDR3 DNA sequence: TGCGCCAGCAGCTTGGGGGATAGCGGGACTAGCACAGATACGCAGTATTTT. Protein sequence: CASSLGDSGTSTDTQYF. The variable domain in full, with the rest retrieved from reference TRBV5-1 and TRBJ2-3, is KAGVTQTPRYLIKTRGQQVTLSCSPISGHRSVSWYQQTPGQGLQFLFEYFSETQRNKGNFPGRFSGRQFSNSRSEMNVSTLELGDSALYLCASSLGDSGTSTDTQYFGPGTRLTVL.

About this clone itself: At the DNA level, this CDR3 is encoded by other sequences in the same sample as well. J is TRBJ2-2 and V is TRBV5-1; tentatively, D is TRBD1 (6 bases). The length of the CDR3 is 13 residues. From germline, CDR1 is SGHRS and CDR2 YFSETQ. Trimming left V 4 bases short and J 6 bases short, with 10 bases between. This CDR3 is CASSIQGSGELFF. DNA of the CDR3: TGCGCCAGCAGCATTCAGGGGTCCGGGGAGCTGTTTTTT.

The rearrangement uses TRBV30 and TRBJ1-5, with a possible D match to TRBD1 (5 bases). The CDR3 covers 16 residues. The V end was cut by 3 bases, the J end by 3 bases, with 18 bases between. The germline CDR1 and CDR2 sequences are GTSNPN and SVGIG (reference sequence). DNA of the CDR3: TGTGCCTGGAGCCCGCGGGGGGGGGTGATCAATCAGCCCCAGCATTTT. It codes for CAWSPRGGVINQPQHF. Filled out from reference TRBV30 and TRBJ1-5, the complete variable domain reads SQTIHQWPATLVQPVGSPLSLECTVEGTSNPNLYWYRQAAGRGLQLLFYSVGIGQISSEVPQNLSASRPQDRQFILSSKKLLLSDSGFYLCAWSPRGGVINQPQHFGDGTRLSIL.

The chain links TRBV28 to TRBJ2-1; no clear D. This CDR3 has 12 residues. Trimming left V 3 bases short and J 10 bases short, with 10 bases between. The germline CDR1 and CDR2 sequences are MDHEN and SYDVKM. CDR3 sequence (DNA): TGTGCCAGCAGTTTCCCCGGGCGGGAGCAGTTCTTC. Residues: CASSFPGREQFF.

V usage is TRBV7-2 and J usage is TRBJ2-7; maybe TRBD2 (5 bases). With 4 bases removed from V and 3 bases from J, the gap between germline ends came to 16 bases. The length of the CDR3 is 15 residues. The V gene's germline CDR1 is SGHTA and CDR2 FQGNSA. The CDR3 DNA sequence: TGTGCCAGCAGCTATGGAGGATTATCCTACTACGAGCAGTACTTC. This translates into CASSYGGLSYYEQYF. The variable domain in full, with the rest retrieved from reference TRBV7-2 and TRBJ2-7, is GAGVSQSPSNKVTEKGKDVELRCDPISGHTALYWYRQSLGQGLEFLIYFQGNSAPDKSGLPSDRFSAERTGGSVSTLTIQRTQQEDSAVYLCASSYGGLSYYEQYFGPGTRLTVT.

The chain carries TRBV11-2 and TRBJ2-1; D might be TRBD1 (5 bases). CDR3 length: 15 residues. V was cut by 0 bases and J by 0 bases, with 6 bases left in between. The V gene's germline CDR1 is SGHAT and CDR2 FQNNGV. CDR3 amino acids: CASSLEGPSYNEQFF. The CDR3 coding sequence is TGTGCCAGCAGCTTAGAGGGGCCCTCCTACAATGAGCAGTTCTTC.

The chain is built from TRBV6-1 and TRBJ2-5; tentatively, D is TRBD1 (6 bases). The CDR3 loop spans 14 amino acids. Germline-derived CDR1 and CDR2 are MNHNS and SASEGT. The V end was cut by 4 bases, the J end by 0 bases, with 9 bases between. The CDR3 here is CASSARQDQETQYF. In DNA form, the CDR3 reads TGTGCCAGCAGTGCAAGACAGGACCAAGAGACCCAGTACTTC.

The chain is built from TRBV30 and TRBJ2-2, with 8 positions matching TRBD1. J lost 6 bases, V lost 3 bases, and 3 bases had no gene match. This CDR3 is 13 amino acids long. The germline gives CDR1 GTSNPN, CDR2 SVGIG (reference sequence). Written as DNA, the CDR3 is TGTGCCTGGAGCGGACAGGGTGCCGGGGAGCTGTTTTTT. It encodes CAWSGQGAGELFF.